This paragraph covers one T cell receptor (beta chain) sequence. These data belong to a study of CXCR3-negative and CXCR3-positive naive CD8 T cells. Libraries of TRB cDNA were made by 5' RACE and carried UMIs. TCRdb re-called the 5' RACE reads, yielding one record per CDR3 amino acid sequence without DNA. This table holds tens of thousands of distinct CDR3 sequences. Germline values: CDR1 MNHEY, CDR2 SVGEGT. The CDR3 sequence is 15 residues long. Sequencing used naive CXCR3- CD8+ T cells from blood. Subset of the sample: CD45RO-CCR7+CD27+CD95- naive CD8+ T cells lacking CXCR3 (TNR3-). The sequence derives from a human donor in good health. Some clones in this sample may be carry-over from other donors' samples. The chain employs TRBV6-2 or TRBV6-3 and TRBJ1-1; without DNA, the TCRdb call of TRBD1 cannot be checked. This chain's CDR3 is CASSPGQGLNTEAFF.